The sequence of this T cell receptor (delta chain) was determined in a study of γδ T cells in repeated Plasmodium falciparum infection. On the study more broadly: Donors were malaria-exposed Malian children or age- and gender-matched Australian children. Study observations and caveats: Many TCRgamma sequences overlapped between individuals in stable Vgamma9/Vdelta2+ repertoires. Compared with Australian children, Malian Vdelta2-negative repertoires seemed more clonal, less diverse, less shared. Vdelta2-negative gammadelta repertoires, largely Vdelta1+, seemingly showed infection-driven waves of new clonal selection.

This clone was observed a handful of times. The antigen remains undetermined. The TCRdb record carries a much larger clone's protein, which differs from this DNA's translation at residue 19; a read error is the likely cause, and the protein listed here is the DNA translation. TCRdb repeated clone calling on the multiplex PCR reads with CATT. This sample has 80,000 to 95,000 delta-chain clones, with more than 1.4% found just once. The J segment lost 4 bases and the V segment lost 4 bases, leaving 32 bases of the junction unmatched. The CDR3 has 24 amino acids. CDR1 and CDR2 from the germline V gene are TSWWSYY and QGS. Gammadelta T cells were flow-sorted from PBMC into Vgamma9/Vdelta2+ and Vdelta2-negative populations for bulk analysis.

The chain is built from TRDV1 and TRDJ1; TRDD3 matches 11 bases. The J gene comes from matching the DNA to germline here; TCRdb lacks it. This clonotype originated in a pool of human donors (malaria-infected and uninfected, not separated). The material sequenced was gamma-delta T cells from blood. CDR3 protein: CALGVCSYATRNWGITGFIDKLIF. The CDR3 coding sequence is TGTGCTCTTGGGGTTTGTTCCTACGCTACGAGAAACTGGGGGATAACAGGATTCATCGATAAACTCATCTTT.